The entry below gives a single T cell receptor beta chain sequence along with its context. The study ran its PCR with 60 Vbeta and 13 Jbeta primers. The repertoire was sequenced with immunoSEQ multiplex PCR; TCRdb's copy has only in-frame clones and lacks some. The sample table includes 150,000 or so clones. These data belong to a study of cytomegalovirus exposure and HLA in healthy donors. The CDR3 extends over 18 amino acids. In germline, CDR1 is LGHNA, CDR2 YNFKEQ. Source material: PBMCs. The rearrangement links TRBV4-2 to TRBJ2-5; 10 bases match TRBD2. The closer fit of TRBJ2-7 to the DNA end suggests the J call may be wrong. This TCR was recovered from a young man in good health and CMV-seronegative. This CDR3 is CASSQDLATSGTTYEQYF. In DNA form, the CDR3 reads TGTGCCAGCAGCCAAGATCTCGCCACTAGCGGGACGACCTACGAGCAGTACTTC.